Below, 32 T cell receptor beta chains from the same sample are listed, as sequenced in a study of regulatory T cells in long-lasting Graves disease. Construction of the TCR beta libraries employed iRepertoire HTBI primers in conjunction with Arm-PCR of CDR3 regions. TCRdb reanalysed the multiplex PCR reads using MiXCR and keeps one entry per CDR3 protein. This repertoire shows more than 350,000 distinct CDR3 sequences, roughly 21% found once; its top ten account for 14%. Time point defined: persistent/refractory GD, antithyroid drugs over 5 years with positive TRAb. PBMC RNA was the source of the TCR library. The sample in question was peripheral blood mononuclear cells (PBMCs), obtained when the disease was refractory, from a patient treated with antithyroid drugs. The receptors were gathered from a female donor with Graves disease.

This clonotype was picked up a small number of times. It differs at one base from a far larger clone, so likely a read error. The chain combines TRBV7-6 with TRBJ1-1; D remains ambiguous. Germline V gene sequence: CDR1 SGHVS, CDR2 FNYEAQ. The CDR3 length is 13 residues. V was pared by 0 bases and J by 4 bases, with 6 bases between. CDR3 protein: CASSLAGITEAFF. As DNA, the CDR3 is TGTGCCAGCAGCTTAGCTGGGATCACTGAAGCTTTCTTT.

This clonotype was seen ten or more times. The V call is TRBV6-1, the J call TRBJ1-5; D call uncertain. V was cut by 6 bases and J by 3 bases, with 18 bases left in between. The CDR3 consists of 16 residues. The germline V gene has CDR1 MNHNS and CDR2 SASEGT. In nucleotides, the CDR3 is TGTGCCAGCAGGAAACTTGACGGAGTCCTCAATCAGCCCCAGCATTTT. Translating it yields CASRKLDGVLNQPQHF.

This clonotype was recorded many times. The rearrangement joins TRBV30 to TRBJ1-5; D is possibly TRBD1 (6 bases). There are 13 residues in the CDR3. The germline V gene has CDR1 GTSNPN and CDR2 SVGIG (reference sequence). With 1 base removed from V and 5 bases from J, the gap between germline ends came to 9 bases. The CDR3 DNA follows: TGTGCCTGGAGTGACAGGGCGGATCAGCCCCAGCATTTT. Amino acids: CAWSDRADQPQHF.

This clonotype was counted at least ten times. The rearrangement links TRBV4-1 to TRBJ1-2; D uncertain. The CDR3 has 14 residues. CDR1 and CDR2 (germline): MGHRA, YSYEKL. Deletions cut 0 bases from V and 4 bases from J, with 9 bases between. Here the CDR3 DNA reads TGCGCCAGCAGCCAAGATGAGGGTTTCTATGGCTACACCTTC. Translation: CASSQDEGFYGYTF.

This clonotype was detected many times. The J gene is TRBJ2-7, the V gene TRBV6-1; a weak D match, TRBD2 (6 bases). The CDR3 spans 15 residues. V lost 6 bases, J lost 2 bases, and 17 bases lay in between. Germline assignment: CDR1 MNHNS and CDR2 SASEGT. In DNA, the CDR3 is TGTGCCAGCAGGCAAACGGGAGTAGGTACCTACGAGCAGTACTTC. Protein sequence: CASRQTGVGTYEQYF.

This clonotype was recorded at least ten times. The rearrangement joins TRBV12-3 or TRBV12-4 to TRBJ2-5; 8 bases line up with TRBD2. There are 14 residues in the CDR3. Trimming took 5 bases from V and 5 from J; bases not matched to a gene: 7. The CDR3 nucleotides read TGTGCCAGCAGTCCCGGGACTAGTTTGGAGACCCAGTACTTC. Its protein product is CASSPGTSLETQYF.

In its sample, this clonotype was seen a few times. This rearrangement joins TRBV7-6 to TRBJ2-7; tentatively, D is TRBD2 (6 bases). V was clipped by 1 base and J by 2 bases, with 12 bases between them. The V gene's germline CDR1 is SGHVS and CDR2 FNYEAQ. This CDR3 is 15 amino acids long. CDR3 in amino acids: CASSLERGAPYEQYF. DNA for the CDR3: TGTGCCAGCAGCTTAGAACGCGGGGCCCCCTACGAGCAGTACTTC.

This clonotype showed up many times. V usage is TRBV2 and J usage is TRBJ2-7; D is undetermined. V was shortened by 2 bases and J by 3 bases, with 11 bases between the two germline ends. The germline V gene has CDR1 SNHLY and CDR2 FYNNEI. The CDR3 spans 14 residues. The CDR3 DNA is TGTGCCAGCAGTGAACAGGCTCTTGACTACGAGCAGTACTTC. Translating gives CASSEQALDYEQYF.

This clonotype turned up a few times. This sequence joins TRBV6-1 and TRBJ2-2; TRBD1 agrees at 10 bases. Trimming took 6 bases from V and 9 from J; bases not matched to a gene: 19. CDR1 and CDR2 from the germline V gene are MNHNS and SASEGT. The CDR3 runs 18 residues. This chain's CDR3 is CASRRPRDRGRGTRELFF. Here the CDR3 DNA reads TGTGCCAGCAGGCGCCCCAGGGACAGGGGAAGGGGAACCAGGGAGCTGTTTTTT.

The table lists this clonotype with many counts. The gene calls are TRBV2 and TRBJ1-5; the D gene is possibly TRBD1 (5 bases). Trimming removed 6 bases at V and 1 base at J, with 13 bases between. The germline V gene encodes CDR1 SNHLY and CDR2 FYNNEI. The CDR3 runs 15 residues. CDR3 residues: CASSAGTVSNQPQHF. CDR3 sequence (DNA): TGTGCCAGCAGCGCAGGGACGGTAAGCAATCAGCCCCAGCATTTT.

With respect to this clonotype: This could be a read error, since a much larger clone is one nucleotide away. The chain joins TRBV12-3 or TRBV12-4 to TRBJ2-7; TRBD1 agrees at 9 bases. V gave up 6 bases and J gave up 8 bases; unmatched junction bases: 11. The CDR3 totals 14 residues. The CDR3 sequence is CASSSTGQGRKQYF. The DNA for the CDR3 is TGTGCCAGCAGCTCAACGGGACAGGGACGCAAGCAGTACTTC.

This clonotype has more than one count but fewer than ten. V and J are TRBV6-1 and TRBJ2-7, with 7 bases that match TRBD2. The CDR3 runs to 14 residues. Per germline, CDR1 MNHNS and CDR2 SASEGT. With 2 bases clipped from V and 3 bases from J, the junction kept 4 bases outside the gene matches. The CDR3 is CASSEWGEGYEQYF. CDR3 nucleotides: TGTGCCAGCAGTGAATGGGGGGAGGGCTACGAGCAGTACTTC.

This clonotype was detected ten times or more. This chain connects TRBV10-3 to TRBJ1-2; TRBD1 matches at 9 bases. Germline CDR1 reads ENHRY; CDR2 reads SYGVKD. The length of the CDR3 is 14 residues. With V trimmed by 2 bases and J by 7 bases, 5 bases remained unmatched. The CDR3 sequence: CAISERDRAAGYTF. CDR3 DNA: TGTGCCATCAGTGAGCGGGACAGGGCGGCTGGCTACACCTTC.

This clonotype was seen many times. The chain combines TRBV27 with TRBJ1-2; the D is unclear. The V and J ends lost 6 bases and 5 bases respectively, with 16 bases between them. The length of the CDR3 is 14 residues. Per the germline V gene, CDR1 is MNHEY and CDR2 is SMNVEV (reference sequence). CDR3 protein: CASSPSGNAYGYTF. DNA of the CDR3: TGTGCCAGCAGCCCATCGGGGAACGCTTATGGCTACACCTTC.

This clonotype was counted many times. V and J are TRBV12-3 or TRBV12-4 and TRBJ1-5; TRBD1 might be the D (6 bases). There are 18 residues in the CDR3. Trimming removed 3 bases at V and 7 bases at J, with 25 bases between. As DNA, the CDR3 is TGTGCCAGCAGTTTCACCTCCCCGACAGGCTCAGGCGAGCAGCCCCAGCATTTT. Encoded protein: CASSFTSPTGSGEQPQHF.

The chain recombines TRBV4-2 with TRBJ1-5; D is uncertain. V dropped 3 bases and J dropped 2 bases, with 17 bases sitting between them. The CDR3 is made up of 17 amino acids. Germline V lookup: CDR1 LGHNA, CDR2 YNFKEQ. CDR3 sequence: CASSQDERTFGNQPQHF. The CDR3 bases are TGTGCCAGCAGCCAGGATGAAAGGACTTTCGGCAATCAGCCCCAGCATTTT.

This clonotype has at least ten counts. Written as DNA, the CDR3 is TGTGCCAGCGGCGGCCTTGGACAGTTACAAGAGACCCAGTACTTC. Translated, it gives CASGGLGQLQETQYF. The chain carries TRBV6-1 and TRBJ2-5; weak D call: TRBD1 (6 bases). Between the trimmed V and J ends, which lost 8 bases and 2 bases, there was a span of 18 bases. The V gene's germline CDR1 is MNHNS and CDR2 SASEGT. The CDR3 consists of 15 residues.

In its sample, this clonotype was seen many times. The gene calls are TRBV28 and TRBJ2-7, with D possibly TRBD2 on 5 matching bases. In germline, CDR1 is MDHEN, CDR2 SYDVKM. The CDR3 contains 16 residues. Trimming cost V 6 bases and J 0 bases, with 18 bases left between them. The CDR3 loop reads CASSSPTGMSSYEQYF. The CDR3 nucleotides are TGTGCCAGCAGCTCCCCTACGGGGATGAGCTCCTACGAGCAGTACTTC.

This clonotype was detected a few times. In nucleotides, the CDR3 is TGTGCCAGCAGCACGGGACTAGCGGGAGGGCCAGGTGAGCAGTTCTTC. It is translated as CASSTGLAGGPGEQFF. V and J are TRBV7-6 and TRBJ2-1; TRBD2 matches 16 bases. The germline V gene encodes CDR1 SGHVS and CDR2 FNYEAQ. The length of the CDR3 is 16 residues. The V segment lost 5 bases and the J segment 9 bases; nucleotides outside the gene matches: 7.

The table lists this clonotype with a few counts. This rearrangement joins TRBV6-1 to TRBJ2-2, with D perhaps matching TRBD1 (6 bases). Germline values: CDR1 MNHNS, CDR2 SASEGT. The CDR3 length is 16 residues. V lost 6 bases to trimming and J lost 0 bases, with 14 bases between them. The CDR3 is CASSEPGQPNTGELFF. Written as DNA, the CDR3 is TGTGCCAGCAGCGAACCGGGACAACCGAACACCGGGGAGCTGTTTTTT.

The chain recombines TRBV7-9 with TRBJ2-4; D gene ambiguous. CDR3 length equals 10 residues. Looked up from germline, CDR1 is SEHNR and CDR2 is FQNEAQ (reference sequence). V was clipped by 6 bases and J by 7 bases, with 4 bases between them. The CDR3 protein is CASSENIQYF. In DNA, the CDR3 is TGTGCCAGCAGTGAGAACATTCAGTACTTC.

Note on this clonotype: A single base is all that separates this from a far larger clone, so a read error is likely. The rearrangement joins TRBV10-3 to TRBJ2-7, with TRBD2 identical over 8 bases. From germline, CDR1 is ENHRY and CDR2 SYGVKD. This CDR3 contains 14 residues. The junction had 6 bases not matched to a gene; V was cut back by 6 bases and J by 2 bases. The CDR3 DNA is TGTGCCATCAGCGAACGGGAGGGCCCCTACGAGCAGTACTTC. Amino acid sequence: CAISEREGPYEQYF.

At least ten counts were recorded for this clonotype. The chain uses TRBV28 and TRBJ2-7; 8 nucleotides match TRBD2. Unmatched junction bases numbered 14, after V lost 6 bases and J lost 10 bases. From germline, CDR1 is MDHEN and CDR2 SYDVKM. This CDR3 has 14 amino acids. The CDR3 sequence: CASSRPGASGGQYF. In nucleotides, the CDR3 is TGTGCCAGCAGCCGCCCCGGGGCGAGCGGGGGACAGTACTTC.

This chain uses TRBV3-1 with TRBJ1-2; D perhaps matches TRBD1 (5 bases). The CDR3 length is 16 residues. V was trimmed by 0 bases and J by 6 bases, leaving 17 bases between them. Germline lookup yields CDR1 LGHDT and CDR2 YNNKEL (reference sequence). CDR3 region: CASSQDGLRGSDGYTF. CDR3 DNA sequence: TGTGCCAGCAGCCAAGATGGTTTGAGGGGATCGGATGGCTACACCTTC.

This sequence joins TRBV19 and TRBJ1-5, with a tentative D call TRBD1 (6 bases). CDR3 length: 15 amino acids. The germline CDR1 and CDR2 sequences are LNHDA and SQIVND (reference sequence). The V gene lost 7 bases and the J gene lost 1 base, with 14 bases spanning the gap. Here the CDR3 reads CASKRGGSSNQPQHF. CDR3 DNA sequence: TGTGCCAGTAAGAGGGGGGGTTCGAGCAATCAGCCCCAGCATTTT.

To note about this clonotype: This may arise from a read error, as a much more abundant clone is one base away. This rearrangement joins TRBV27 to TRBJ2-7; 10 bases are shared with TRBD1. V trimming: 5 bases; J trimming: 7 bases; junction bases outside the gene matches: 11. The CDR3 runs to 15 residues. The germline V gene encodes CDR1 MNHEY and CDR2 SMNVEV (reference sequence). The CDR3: CASSPTRTGGREQYF. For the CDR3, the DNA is TGTGCCAGCAGTCCTACCAGGACAGGGGGGCGGGAGCAGTACTTC.

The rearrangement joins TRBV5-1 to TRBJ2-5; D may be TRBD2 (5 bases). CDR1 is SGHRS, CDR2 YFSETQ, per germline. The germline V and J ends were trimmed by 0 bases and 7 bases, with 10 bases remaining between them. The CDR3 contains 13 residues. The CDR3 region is CASSLASEGTQYF. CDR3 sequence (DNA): TGCGCCAGCAGCTTGGCCAGCGAGGGGACCCAGTACTTC. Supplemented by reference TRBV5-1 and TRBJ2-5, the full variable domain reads KAGVTQTPRYLIKTRGQQVTLSCSPISGHRSVSWYQQTPGQGLQFLFEYFSETQRNKGNFPGRFSGRQFSNSRSEMNVSTLELGDSALYLCASSLASEGTQYFGPGTRLLVL.

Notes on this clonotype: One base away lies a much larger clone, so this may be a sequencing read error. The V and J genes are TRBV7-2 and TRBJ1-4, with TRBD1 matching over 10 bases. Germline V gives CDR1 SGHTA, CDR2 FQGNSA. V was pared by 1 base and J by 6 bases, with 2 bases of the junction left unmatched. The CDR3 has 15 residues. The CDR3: CASSLVGTGDEKLFF. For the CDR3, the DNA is TGTGCCAGCAGCTTAGTAGGGACAGGGGATGAAAAACTGTTTTTT.

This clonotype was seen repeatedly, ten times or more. The CDR3 coding sequence is TGTGCCAGCAGTGATTCATTCCAGCTCAATCAGCCCCAGCATTTT. This sequence encodes CASSDSFQLNQPQHF. This chain links TRBV6-1 with TRBJ1-5, with D unresolved. Germline V gives CDR1 MNHNS, CDR2 SASEGT. V was shortened by 3 bases and J by 3 bases, with 12 bases between the two germline ends. There are 15 residues in the CDR3.

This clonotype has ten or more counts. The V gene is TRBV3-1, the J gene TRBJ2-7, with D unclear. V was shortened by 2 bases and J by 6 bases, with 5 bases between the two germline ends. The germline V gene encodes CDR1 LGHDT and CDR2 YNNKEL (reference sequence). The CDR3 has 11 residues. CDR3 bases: TGTGCCAGCAGCCAATTCTCCGAGCAGTACTTC. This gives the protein CASSQFSEQYF.

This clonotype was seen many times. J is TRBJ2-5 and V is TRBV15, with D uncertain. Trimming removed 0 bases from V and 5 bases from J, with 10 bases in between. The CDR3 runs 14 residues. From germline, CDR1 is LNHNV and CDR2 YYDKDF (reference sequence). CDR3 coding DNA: TGTGCCACCAGCAGAGAGTTTATCTTGGAGACCCAGTACTTC. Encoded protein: CATSREFILETQYF.

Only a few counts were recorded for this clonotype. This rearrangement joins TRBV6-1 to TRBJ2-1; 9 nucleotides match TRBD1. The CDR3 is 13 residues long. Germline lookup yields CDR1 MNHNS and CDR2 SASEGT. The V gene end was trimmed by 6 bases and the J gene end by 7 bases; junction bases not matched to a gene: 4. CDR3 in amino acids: CASSPQGANEQFF. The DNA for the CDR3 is TGTGCCAGCAGCCCACAGGGGGCGAATGAGCAGTTCTTC.